Reported below is one T cell receptor beta chain. This clone's antigen is unknown. No qualities accompany the bases; no much larger clone lies one base away. Using the deep immunoSEQ assay, multiplex PCR amplified TCR CDR3 regions from genomic DNA. Extracted genomic DNA from each cell subset was spread evenly across all wells of several immunoSEQ 96-well plates, with each plate serving as a replicate. For sorted subsets, around 200 ng genomic DNA, equal to 25,000 to 35,000 T cell genomes, was loaded into each replicate PCR. Purified libraries were quantified with a Qubit 3.0 fluorometer, sized on a Bioanalyzer 2100, and re-quantified with the KAPA Library Quantification kit. Each immunoSEQ 96-well plate was sequenced on its own single-read 150-cycle Illumina NextSeq 550 flow cell. The authors processed their data as follows. Because the immunoSEQ output included only junctional sequences and no quality scores, the filtering could not be the same as the filtering used for full-length reads. To assign V/J genes and CDR3, sequences were annotated using PyIR, a Python wrapper for IgBLAST v1.9, with IMGT germline references. Reads were removed for weak V/J assignments (E-value above 1e-6), missing CDR3, stop codons, out-of-frame junctions, or ambiguous translated residues. A V3J clonotype was defined by an identical inferred V gene, J gene, and CDR3 amino acid sequence. To compute the percentage overlap between repertoires, the number of shared unique clonotypes was divided by the size of the smaller repertoire. Richness of each repertoire was evaluated using RTK rarefaction, the Chao1 estimator, and Recon v2.1 estimates of unobserved clonotypes. OLGA was used to compute generation probabilities for all TCRbeta clonotypes that the gDNA method yielded from a few donors. TCRdb provides this immuneACCESS table in a form limited to in-frame rearrangements. Some clones are lacking; in checked studies, under half of them reflect an unresolved V gene, and why the rest are absent is not known. V and J calls and clone size are copied from that table; D and trimming were computed from the DNA. The sample includes about 1.5 million clones, with around 97% observed a single time. Approximately 1.1% of the sample comes from the top ten.

The donors were healthy, HIV-negative adults with no recently reported acute infections or vaccinations. All donors were Caucasian adults living in Nashville, Tennessee, USA. Magnetic negative selection was used to enrich CD4+ T cells, after which naive cells were positively selected on CD45RA and the negative fraction became the memory subset. Blood was collected by leukapheresis, and PBMCs were isolated by Ficoll-Histopaque density gradient centrifugation and then cryopreserved in liquid nitrogen vapor phase. Analytical flow cytometry was used to check the purity and quantity of each magnetically sorted T cell population. From each sorted fraction, genomic DNA was isolated and quantified by UV absorbance on a Nanodrop 2000c. The sample originates from a study of shared clonotypes between healthy human individuals (dated by TCRdb to 2020 to 2022). Background on the whole study: Two women and a few men aged 18 to 49 years were included in the cohort. For each donor, three plates each were used for CD4 naive and CD4 memory, two plates were used for CD8 naive, and one plate was used for CD8 memory. Blood TCR repertoires of a handful of healthy adults were deeply sequenced to estimate repertoire size and the extent of clonotype sharing between individuals. Between about 0.8 and 9 billion PBMCs per donor were obtained by leukapheresis. Libraries were prepared and TCR repertoires were sequenced by different laboratories using diverse techniques, in order to increase sequencing depth and limit assay-specific biases. The study at large found these results: Clonotypes shared by all four sorted-subset donors showed higher generation probabilities than non-shared clonotypes. Only blood was sampled, and tissue TCR repertoires likely differ from those in blood. Incomplete sequencing was indicated by rarefaction of sorted-subset datasets, despite the large sequencing depth. Pairwise subsampling indicated that sequencing depth was expected to affect the degree of clonotype sharing among donors. Across a few donors, 5% to 6% of naive CD4, around 3.3% of naive CD8, around 2.5% of memory CD4, and roughly 0.4% of memory CD8 clonotypes were shared. Because the study included a small number of donors, the genetic and exposure-history diversity represented was limited. Larger estimated clonotype richness was generally found for naive subsets than for memory subsets.

The material sequenced was naive CD4+ T cells sorted from blood. The cell subset or site label, read with the paper, signifies: CD45RA+ positively selected. The sequence was obtained from a man aged 25-45 years in good health.

In nucleotides, the sequence is TGTGCCAGCTCACAGGACAGGGCCTACAATGAGCAGTTCTTC. Its protein product is CASSQDRAYNEQFF. This receptor chain uses TRBV18 and TRBJ2-1, and TRBD1 matches 8 of the central bases. Trimming takes 4 bases off V and 2 bases off J; junction bases not matched to a gene: 1. Counted from cysteine to phenylalanine, this CDR3 has 14 amino acids. Just the 42-base CDR3 DNA is kept, in frame starting at base 1. Reading the germline V gene gives CDR1 KGHSH and CDR2 LQKENI.